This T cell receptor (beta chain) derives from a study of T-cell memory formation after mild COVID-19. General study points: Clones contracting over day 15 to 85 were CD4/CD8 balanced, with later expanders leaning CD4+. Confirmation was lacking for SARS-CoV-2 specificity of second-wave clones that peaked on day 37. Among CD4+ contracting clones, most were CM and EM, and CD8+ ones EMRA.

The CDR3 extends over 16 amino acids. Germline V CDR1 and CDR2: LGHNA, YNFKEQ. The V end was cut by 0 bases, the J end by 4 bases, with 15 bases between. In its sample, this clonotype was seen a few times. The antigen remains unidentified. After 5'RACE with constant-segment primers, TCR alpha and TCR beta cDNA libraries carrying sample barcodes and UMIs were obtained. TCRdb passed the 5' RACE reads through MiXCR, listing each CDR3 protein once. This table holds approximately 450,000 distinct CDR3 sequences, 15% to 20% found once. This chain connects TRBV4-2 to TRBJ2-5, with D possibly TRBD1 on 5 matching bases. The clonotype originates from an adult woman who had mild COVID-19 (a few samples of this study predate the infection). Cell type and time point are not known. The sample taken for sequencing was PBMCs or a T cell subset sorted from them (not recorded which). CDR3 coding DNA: TGTGCCAGCAGCCAAGACCCAGGCAGGGCCGGAGAGACCCAGTACTTC. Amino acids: CASSQDPGRAGETQYF.